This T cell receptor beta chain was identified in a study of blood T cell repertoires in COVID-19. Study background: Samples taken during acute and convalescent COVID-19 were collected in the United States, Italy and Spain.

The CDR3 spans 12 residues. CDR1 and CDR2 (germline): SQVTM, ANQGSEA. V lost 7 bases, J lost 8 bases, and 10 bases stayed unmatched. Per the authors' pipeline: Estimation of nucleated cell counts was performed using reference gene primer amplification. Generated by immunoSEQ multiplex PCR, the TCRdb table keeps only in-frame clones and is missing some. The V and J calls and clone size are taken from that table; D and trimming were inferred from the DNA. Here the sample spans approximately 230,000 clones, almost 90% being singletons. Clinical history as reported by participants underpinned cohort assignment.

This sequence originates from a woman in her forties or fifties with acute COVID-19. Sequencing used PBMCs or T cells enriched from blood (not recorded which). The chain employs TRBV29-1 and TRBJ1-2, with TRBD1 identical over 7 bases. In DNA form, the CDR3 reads TGCAGCGCCGGACAGGCCCCCTTCGGCTACACCTTC. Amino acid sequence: CSAGQAPFGYTF.